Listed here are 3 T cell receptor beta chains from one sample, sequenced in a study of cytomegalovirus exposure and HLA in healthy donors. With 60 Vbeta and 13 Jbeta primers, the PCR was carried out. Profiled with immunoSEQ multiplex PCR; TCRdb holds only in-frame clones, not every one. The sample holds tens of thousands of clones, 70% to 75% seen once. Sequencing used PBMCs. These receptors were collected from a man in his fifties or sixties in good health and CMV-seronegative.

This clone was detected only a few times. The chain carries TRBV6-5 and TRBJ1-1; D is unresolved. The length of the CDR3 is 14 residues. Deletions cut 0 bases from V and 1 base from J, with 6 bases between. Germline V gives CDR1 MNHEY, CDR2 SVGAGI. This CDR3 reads CASSYSGKNTEAFF. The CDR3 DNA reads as TGTGCCAGCAGTTACTCGGGCAAGAACACTGAAGCTTTCTTT.

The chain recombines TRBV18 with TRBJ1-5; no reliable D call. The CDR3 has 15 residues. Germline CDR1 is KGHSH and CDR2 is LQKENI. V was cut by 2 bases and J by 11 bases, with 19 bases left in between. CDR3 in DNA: TGTGCCAGCTCACCATCTCAGGCCCCCATAGAGTCCCAGCATTTT. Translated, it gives CASSPSQAPIESQHF.

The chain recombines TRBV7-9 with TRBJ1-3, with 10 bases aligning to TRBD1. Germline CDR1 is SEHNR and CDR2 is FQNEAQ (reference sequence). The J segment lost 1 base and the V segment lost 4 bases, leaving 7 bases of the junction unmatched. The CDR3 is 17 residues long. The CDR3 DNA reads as TGTGCCAGCAGCTCACCGACAGGGGGCACTTCTGGAAACACCATATATTTT. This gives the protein CASSSPTGGTSGNTIYF. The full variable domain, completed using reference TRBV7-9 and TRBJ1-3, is DTGVSQNPRHKITKRGQNVTFRCDPISEHNRLYWYRQTLGQGPEFLTYFQNEAQLEKSRLLSDRFSAERPKGSFSTLEIQRTEQGDSAMYLCASSSPTGGTSGNTIYFGEGSWLTVV.